The 29 T cell receptor beta chains below were found in one sample sequenced in a study of CD8+ T cells in alopecia areata (dated by TCRdb to 2016 to 2018). Taken with the paper, the label for time point translates to: 20 to 30 weeks on oral tofacitinib. This specimen's treatment or condition label, per the study, means: oral pan-JAK inhibitor, 5-10 mg twice daily. Library preparation used the immunoSEQ multiplex PCR assay. RNA was extracted from all samples and reverse transcribed into cDNA, which served as template for TCR sequencing. TCRdb retrieved this table from immuneACCESS and kept in-frame rearrangements only. Not all clones are present; in checked studies, unresolved V genes account for under half, and no reason is known for the remainder. The sample includes under 200,000 clones, with less than 70% observed a single time. 14% of the sample belongs to the ten largest clones. The sequencing here drew on CD4+ T cells sorted from blood, taken at week 24, from a patient treated with tofacitinib. Source of these receptors: a human donor with alopecia areata.

Concerning this clone: The same CDR3 can be traced to other DNA sequences in this sample. J is TRBJ1-1 and V is TRBV29-1, with TRBD1 matching 7 bases. CDR1 SQVTM and CDR2 ANQGSEA come from the germline V gene. This CDR3 spans 12 amino acids. CDR3 sequence reads: CSGGQVNTEAFF. The CDR3 coding sequence is TGCAGTGGAGGACAGGTGAACACTGAAGCTTTCTTT.

The rearrangement joins TRBV30 to TRBJ1-2; tentative D call: TRBD1 (6 bases). Germline lookup yields CDR1 GTSNPN and CDR2 SVGIG (reference sequence). The CDR3 is 15 residues long. The V end lost 0 bases, the J end lost 2 bases, and 13 bases lay between the germline ends. The DNA for the CDR3 is TGTGCCTGGAGTGTATATCAGGGGATAAACTATGGCTACACCTTC. The encoded protein is CAWSVYQGINYGYTF.

This clone was observed a handful of times. The chain employs TRBV30 and TRBJ1-2, with 9 positions matching TRBD1. The CDR3 runs 12 residues. Trimming removed 4 bases from V and 9 bases from J; junction bases left unmatched: 6. The germline V gene encodes CDR1 GTSNPN and CDR2 SVGIG (reference sequence). The CDR3 is CAWTPGQGRYTF. CDR3 sequence (DNA): TGTGCCTGGACCCCGGGACAGGGTCGCTACACCTTC.

The rearrangement uses TRBV30 and TRBJ1-2; 11 nucleotides line up with TRBD1. Trimming took 2 bases from V and 4 from J; bases not matched to a gene: 6. The CDR3 length is 15 residues. The germline V gene encodes CDR1 GTSNPN and CDR2 SVGIG (reference sequence). The CDR3 sequence: CAWSTPGQGVYGYTF. CDR3 nucleotide sequence: TGTGCCTGGAGTACACCGGGACAGGGGGTCTATGGCTACACCTTC. The full variable domain, rest sourced from reference TRBV30 and TRBJ1-2, is SQTIHQWPATLVQPVGSPLSLECTVEGTSNPNLYWYRQAAGRGLQLLFYSVGIGQISSEVPQNLSASRPQDRQFILSSKKLLLSDSGFYLCAWSTPGQGVYGYTFGSGTRLTVV.

This chain joins TRBV30 and TRBJ2-7; 8 nucleotides align to TRBD1. Germline V gene sequence: CDR1 GTSNPN, CDR2 SVGIG (reference sequence). Trimming took 5 bases from V and 7 from J; bases not matched to a gene: 10. This CDR3 comprises 13 residues. In nucleotides, the CDR3 is TGTGCCTGGGGAAGGACAGGGTTGAGGGAGCAGTACTTC. Its protein product is CAWGRTGLREQYF.

About this clone itself: Other DNA sequences of this sample code for an identical CDR3. The chain uses TRBV5-1 and TRBJ2-2; 7 bases align to TRBD1. The CDR3 loop spans 15 amino acids. Per germline, CDR1 SGHRS and CDR2 YFSETQ. Trimming removed 0 bases from V and 1 base from J; junction bases left unmatched: 0. CDR3 nucleotide sequence: TGCGCCAGCAGCTTGGGACAGGGGAACACCGGGGAGCTGTTTTTT. As protein: CASSLGQGNTGELFF.

V usage is TRBV14 and J usage is TRBJ2-5; TRBD1 or TRBD2 may be the D gene (5 bases each). The CDR3 covers 16 residues. The germline gives CDR1 SGHDN, CDR2 FVKESK. V was shortened by 2 bases and J by 2 bases, with 15 bases between the two germline ends. CDR3 in DNA: TGTGCCAGCAGCCAAAGACGAGGGGTATCGCAAGAGACCCAGTACTTC. This gives the protein CASSQRRGVSQETQYF.

This chain joins TRBV2 and TRBJ2-2, with 8 nucleotides matching TRBD1. This CDR3 has 15 residues. The V and J ends lost 7 bases and 4 bases, in that order; junction bases with no gene match: 8. Germline values: CDR1 SNHLY, CDR2 FYNNEI. CDR3 in amino acids: CASTLGQAVTGELFF. CDR3 in DNA: TGTGCCAGCACTTTGGGACAGGCCGTCACCGGGGAGCTGTTTTTT.

This chain uses TRBV9 with TRBJ2-2; no firm D call. Germline V gene lookup returns CDR1 SGDLS and CDR2 YYNGEE. V lost 4 bases, J lost 0 bases, and 10 bases lay in between. This CDR3 has 15 amino acids. CDR3 DNA sequence: TGTGCCAGCAGCAGCCGGGTTTCGAACACCGGGGAGCTGTTTTTT. It specifies CASSSRVSNTGELFF.

This sequence joins TRBV27 and TRBJ2-1; D possibly uses TRBD1 or TRBD2 (5 bases each). Germline-derived CDR1 and CDR2 are MNHEY and SMNVEV (reference sequence). The CDR3 covers 15 residues. Trimming shortened V by 4 bases and J by 4 bases, and 14 bases separated the two germline ends. The CDR3 coding sequence is TGTGCCAGCAGTTCCGAGGGACGAGGGTACAATGAGCAGTTCTTC. The encoded protein is CASSSEGRGYNEQFF.

This clone has just a few counts. CDR3 amino acids: CASSLVQGYNEQFF. CDR3 nucleotide sequence: TGTGCCAGCAGCTTGGTTCAAGGCTACAATGAGCAGTTCTTC. The gene calls are TRBV13 and TRBJ2-1, with D uncertain. Germline CDR1 and CDR2: PRHDT and FYEKMQ (reference sequence). The CDR3 totals 14 residues. Trimming cost V 3 bases and J 3 bases, with 9 bases left between them.

The chain uses TRBV29-1 and TRBJ2-7, with TRBD1 matching over 8 bases. V lost 3 bases to trimming and J lost 6 bases; unmatched junction nucleotides: 19. CDR1 and CDR2 (germline): SQVTM, ANQGSEA. The CDR3 is 17 amino acids. CDR3: CSVDLGSVGRGHGEQYF. The CDR3, as DNA: TGCAGCGTTGATCTCGGTTCAGTGGGCAGGGGGCATGGCGAGCAGTACTTC.

This clone was observed once. This rearrangement joins TRBV6-5 to TRBJ1-2; D gene uncertain. From germline, CDR1 is MNHEY and CDR2 SVGAGI. The CDR3 has 13 amino acids. The ends were cut back, 2 bases at V and 2 bases at J, with 6 bases in the middle. The CDR3 nucleotides read TGTGCCAGCAGTTACGACGGGAACTATGGCTACACCTTC. It yields the protein CASSYDGNYGYTF.

V and J are TRBV5-6 and TRBJ2-5; 11 bases line up with TRBD2. J was trimmed by 3 bases and V by 4 bases; bases with no gene match: 8. Germline V CDR1 and CDR2: SGHDT, YYEEEE. The CDR3 is made up of 16 amino acids. The CDR3 is CASSQGTSGSKETQYF. The DNA of the CDR3 is TGTGCCAGCAGCCAGGGCACTAGCGGGAGCAAAGAGACCCAGTACTTC.

This clone was seen a handful of times. J is TRBJ2-7 and V is TRBV6-5, with TRBD1 matching 8 bases. Unmatched junction bases numbered 8, after V lost 7 bases and J lost 3 bases. Germline V gene data show CDR1 as MNHEY and CDR2 as SVGAGI. This CDR3 spans 14 amino acids. The CDR3 loop is CASTAQGGGYEQYF. DNA for the CDR3: TGTGCCAGCACCGCACAGGGGGGCGGCTACGAGCAGTACTTC.

This clone was detected only a few times. The V call is TRBV29-1, the J call TRBJ2-3; D call uncertain. The germline V gene encodes CDR1 SQVTM and CDR2 ANQGSEA. The V gene lost 6 bases and the J gene lost 4 bases, with 14 bases spanning the gap. This CDR3 is 13 amino acids long. The CDR3 loop is CSVHGSLSDTQYF. The CDR3 nucleotides read TGCAGCGTCCACGGGTCCTTGTCAGATACGCAGTATTTT.

This chain joins TRBV30 and TRBJ2-1; TRBD1 agrees at 10 bases. The CDR3 has 12 residues. Per germline, CDR1 GTSNPN and CDR2 SVGIG (reference sequence). The V segment lost 3 bases and the J segment 14 bases; nucleotides outside the gene matches: 7. DNA for the CDR3: TGTGCCTGGAGCGGAGACAGGGGGCGAGAGTTCTTC. Protein product: CAWSGDRGREFF.

This clone was observed once. The chain is built from TRBV11-3 and TRBJ2-2, with unresolved D. V gave up 3 bases and J gave up 0 bases, with 8 bases separating them. The CDR3 totals 15 residues. Germline V gene sequence: CDR1 SGHNT, CDR2 YENEEA. CDR3 in DNA: TGTGCCAGCAGCTTCAGCAGCGCGAACACCGGGGAGCTGTTTTTT. This codes for CASSFSSANTGELFF.

The chain recombines TRBV30 with TRBJ1-2, with 8 bases matching TRBD1. This CDR3 region has 13 residues. The germline CDR1 and CDR2 sequences are GTSNPN and SVGIG (reference sequence). Trimming cost V 0 bases and J 5 bases; bases outside gene matches: 2. The CDR3 sequence is CAWSVDRGYGYTF. The CDR3 nucleotides read TGTGCCTGGAGTGTTGACAGGGGTTATGGCTACACCTTC.

The chain joins TRBV7-6 to TRBJ2-1, with 9 bases matching TRBD1. The CDR3 has 15 residues. The J segment lost 7 bases and the V segment lost 2 bases, leaving 6 bases of the junction unmatched. Germline V lookup: CDR1 SGHVS, CDR2 FNYEAQ. The CDR3 sequence is CASSLTGGALNEQFF. The CDR3, as DNA: TGTGCCAGCAGCTTAACAGGGGGCGCATTGAATGAGCAGTTCTTC.

The chain uses TRBV9 and TRBJ2-3, with 7 nucleotides matching TRBD2. There are 13 residues in the CDR3. The trim removed 10 bases at V and 8 bases at J, leaving 13 bases unmatched. Germline values: CDR1 SGDLS, CDR2 YYNGEE. The CDR3 DNA follows: TGTGCCTCAAGCGGGAAAAGTTCTGGTACGCAGTATTTT. Amino acids: CASSGKSSGTQYF.

The rearrangement joins TRBV15 to TRBJ2-7; unclear D gene. This CDR3 has 13 amino acids. Trimming shortened V by 0 bases and J by 9 bases, and 12 bases separated the two germline ends. CDR1 is LNHNV and CDR2 is YYDKDF in the germline V gene (reference sequence). The DNA of the CDR3 is TGTGCCACCAGCAGAGATTTTTCCTTTGGGCAGTACTTC. It yields the protein CATSRDFSFGQYF.

The chain employs TRBV2 and TRBJ2-5; tentative D call: TRBD2 (5 bases). Germline CDR1 and CDR2: SNHLY and FYNNEI. The CDR3 is 14 residues long. Trimming stripped 6 bases from V and 1 base from J, with 12 bases between. The CDR3 spells CASRFETTQETQYF. In nucleotides, the CDR3 is TGTGCCAGCAGATTCGAGACTACCCAAGAGACCCAGTACTTC.

This clone has more than one count but fewer than ten. The V gene is TRBV7-2, the J gene TRBJ1-2; D not certain. Per the germline V gene, CDR1 is SGHTA and CDR2 is FQGNSA. The CDR3 totals 14 residues. The V end lost 5 bases, the J end lost 0 bases, and 10 bases lay between the germline ends. The CDR3 DNA reads TGTGCCAGCAGCCTCCGGATAACTAACTATGGCTACACCTTC. It encodes CASSLRITNYGYTF.

The chain employs TRBV29-1 and TRBJ2-7; no firm D call. CDR1 is SQVTM and CDR2 is ANQGSEA in the germline V gene. V was clipped by 7 bases and J by 0 bases, with 7 bases between them. The CDR3 is 11 residues long. Here the CDR3 DNA reads TGCAGCGCGGTAATCTCCTACGAGCAGTACTTC. Its protein is CSAVISYEQYF.

This chain links TRBV19 with TRBJ2-6, with 8 nucleotides matching TRBD1. Germline V CDR1 and CDR2: LNHDA, SQIVND (reference sequence). The trim removed 1 base at V and 1 base at J, leaving 9 bases unmatched. The CDR3 runs to 19 residues. CDR3 protein: CASSIVSQGALSGANVLTF. The DNA for the CDR3 is TGTGCCAGTAGTATAGTTTCCCAGGGGGCCTTATCTGGGGCCAACGTCCTGACTTTC.

The V call is TRBV27, the J call TRBJ1-2; D unclear. Trimming left V 4 bases short and J 5 bases short, with 5 bases between. CDR3 length: 11 amino acids. CDR1 and CDR2 (germline): MNHEY, SMNVEV (reference sequence). CDR3: CASSSYYGYTF. Here the CDR3 DNA reads TGTGCCAGCAGTTCATATTATGGCTACACCTTC.

J is TRBJ1-3 and V is TRBV5-6; D gene uncertain. Trimming left V 0 bases short and J 2 bases short, with 18 bases between. Germline lookup yields CDR1 SGHDT and CDR2 YYEEEE. The CDR3 is 18 amino acids. CDR3 coding DNA: TGTGCCAGCAGCTTGGATGGTCGGCGGCAGTGGGCTGGAAACACCATATATTTT. This gives the protein CASSLDGRRQWAGNTIYF.

The V call is TRBV18, the J call TRBJ2-3; weak D call: TRBD2 (6 bases). V lost 2 bases and J 1 base, leaving 13 bases between the germline ends. The germline gives CDR1 KGHSH, CDR2 LQKENI. This CDR3 is 16 amino acids long. The CDR3 here is CASSPELADRTDTQYF. The CDR3 DNA reads TGTGCCAGCTCACCAGAGTTAGCGGACCGCACAGATACGCAGTATTTT.